This T cell receptor beta chain emerged from a study of blood T cell repertoires in COVID-19 (dated by TCRdb to 2019 to 2021). Concerning the study at large: Collaborator samples came from the United States, Italy and Spain and covered acute and convalescent phases of COVID-19. The repertoires were released in a freely available public database meant as a resource for research on the immune response to SARS-CoV-2. Where HLA class I and class II types were available, the types were taken from metadata supplied by the sample provider, not from assay-based typing. Sample metadata almost always included a de-identified subject ID, COVID-19 status, age in years and sex. Deeply sampled blood TCRbeta repertoires from subjects exposed to, actively infected with, or recovered from COVID-19 were included in the dataset. The material from the prospective study consisted of cDNA or gDNA derived from T cells, B-cell-depleted T cells, or PBMCs. The samples were drawn from the first 160 participants of the ongoing ImmuneRACE study and from some 1,300 subjects provided by 6 global collaborators.

Collaborating institutions collected whole blood in K2EDTA tubes following their own protocols. For TCRbeta analysis, collaborator samples were shipped as frozen whole blood, as isolated PBMCs, or as DNA extracted from either sample type. General findings and caveats noted by the study authors: How much clinical and demographic metadata was included differed by source and by participant, and the metadata was provided uncurated.

This clone was observed a few times. No cognate antigen has been identified for it. The record has no base qualities; no much larger clone is one base away. Trimming leaves V shorter by 7 bases and J shorter by 3 bases, with the junction holding 4 bases beyond the gene matches. Inclusive of the bounding cysteine and phenylalanine, the CDR3 is 13 residues long. Only CDR3 DNA remains: 39 bases, in frame from the first base. TCRbeta CDR3 regions were amplified from genomic DNA by means of the immunoSEQ Assay, a bias-controlled multiplex PCR. In the original analysis: Within the assay, amplification of reference gene primers was used to estimate how many nucleated cells each sample contained. To quantify the absolute abundance of each unique TCRbeta CDR3 rearrangement, sequence reads were collapsed and filtered. For each sample, productive Simpson clonality was calculated by taking the square root of Simpson's diversity index across productive rearrangements. In TCRdb, the immuneACCESS table is reduced to in-frame sequences with V and J assigned. These tables do not hold every clone; where another copy was compared, an unresolved V gene accounts for under half, and the others remain unexplained. V, J and clone size derive from that table, while D and trimming were established from the DNA sequence. The sample table lists roughly 190,000 clones, about 90% of them with a count of one. Approximately 21% of the sample is in the top ten clones.

Sequenced sample: peripheral blood. The receptor comes from a man aged 55 to 70 with active or convalescent COVID-19. The rearranged chain carries TRBV12-3 or TRBV12-4 and TRBJ1-2; the junction holds 8 bases that match TRBD1. In nucleotide form, the sequence is TGTGCCAGCAACCACAGGGGGGACTATGGCTACACCTTC. This sequence encodes CASNHRGDYGYTF.